This T cell receptor beta chain came from a study of T cells in narcolepsy. This CDR3 comprises 15 residues. Germline V gene data show CDR1 as SGHRS and CDR2 as YFSETQ. Clones were sequenced by immunoSEQ multiplex PCR, and TCRdb holds only the in-frame ones, with some missing. This sample has some 37,000 clones, with roughly 84% found just once. The source is a human donor with narcolepsy. V gene TRBV5-1 combines with J gene TRBJ2-5, with a tentative D call TRBD2 (6 bases). The J call is in doubt because the DNA end fits TRBJ2-7 better. The sample comprised CD45RA- memory CD4+ T cells from PBMCs. The CDR3 DNA is TGCGCCAGCAGCTTGGAGGGGCTCGGAGGGTCCGAGCAGTACTTC. It specifies CASSLEGLGGSEQYF.